This T cell receptor (beta chain) was observed in a study of OX40 agonist ivuxolimab in advanced cancers. For the wider study: Ivuxolimab was an agonistic, fully human IgG2 monoclonal antibody directed against OX40 (CD134), a costimulatory receptor. Intravenous ivuxolimab was administered to patients every 2 weeks at six dose levels: 0.01, 0.1, 0.3, 1.5, 3 and 10 mg/kg. Of the roughly 52 dose-escalation patients, hepatocellular carcinoma was present in about 20, melanoma in roughly 15, renal cell carcinoma in 9 and head and neck cancer in 9. The dose-escalation cohort was about 87% male with a mean age of about 58 years, ranging from about 23 to 85. Prior anti-PD-1, anti-PD-L1 or anti-CTLA-4 therapy was permitted, and checkpoint inhibitors had been received by under 50% of dose-escalation patients. Partial responses were achieved by three dose-escalation patients, of whom one had hepatocellular carcinoma and two had cutaneous melanoma. Peripheral TCRbeta sequencing was intended to test whether TCR sequence diversity was altered and clonal T-cell expansion was caused by ivuxolimab. The monotherapy dose-escalation portion (N of about 50 patients) of the phase I ivuxolimab trial is reported in the paper. What the research found in general, with its limitations: At doses of 0.1 to 3.0 mg/kg, clonal expansion of both CD4+ and CD8+ T cells in blood was seen between baseline and week 6. Partial responders in the 0.1-3.0 mg/kg groups had among the lowest normalized peripheral clonal expansion, especially among CD8+ T cells. Low levels of normalized T-cell clonal expansion were also seen in some patients who did not respond. After ivuxolimab, CD8+ T cells had more expanded clones than CD4+ T cells on average. The antigen specificity of the peripheral T cells that underwent clonal expansion was not determined.

Patients with autoimmune disease history or receiving systemic immunosuppression were excluded from the trial. Peripheral blood for TCR sequencing was collected from all dose cohorts at baseline, on cycle 4 day 1, and on cycle 7 day 1. The samples were drawn from a first-in-human, open-label, multicenter phase I dose-escalation trial of ivuxolimab. The trial enrolled adults with locally advanced or metastatic head and neck squamous cell, hepatocellular, melanoma or renal cell carcinoma. Before TCR sequencing, CD4+ T cells and CD8+ T cells from peripheral blood were sorted into separate populations. Measured from the cysteine to the phenylalanine, the CDR3 is 13 residues long. Only the CDR3 region is kept as DNA, spanning 39 bases read in frame from base 1. Between the V and J ends, shortened by 1 base and 7 bases respectively, the junction contains 8 bases. The germline V gene sets CDR1 to SGHVS and CDR2 to FQNEAQ.

Concerning this clone itself: No cognate antigen has been identified for it. Base qualities were left out, and no much larger clone turns up one base away.

Genomic DNA was isolated from the sorted cells so that the TCRbeta CDR3 region could be sequenced. The immunoSEQ Assay was used to sequence the TCRbeta CDR3 regions. Held by TCRdb, this immuneACCESS table contains in-frame sequences only and omits some clones. Under half of the omission traces to an unresolved V gene where checked; the cause of the rest is unknown. Counted in this sample were some 28,000 clones; around 87% of them appeared once. The ten largest clonotypes hold 25% to 30% of the sample. The V gene is TRBV7-8 and the J gene is TRBJ1-5; possibly the D gene is TRBD1, per 6 matching bases. The starting material was CD4+ or CD8+ T cells sorted from blood, obtained in a trial of the OX40 agonist ivuxolimab. The origin of this receptor is an adult with an advanced solid tumor such as melanoma, head and neck, liver or kidney cancer. In nucleotide form, the sequence is TGTGCCAGCAGCTTAGACAGGGCGCAGCCCCAGCATTTT. This sequence encodes CASSLDRAQPQHF.